This T cell receptor beta chain was captured in a study of Ad26.COV2.S vaccination and SARS-CoV-2 variants. Study background: Vaccine-arm donor from the placebo-controlled COV1001 Ad26.COV2.S trial.

Comments on this clone: Its antigen is undetermined.

The length of the CDR3 is 11 residues. Germline V gene data show CDR1 as SQVTM and CDR2 as ANQGSEA. J gave up 8 bases and V 7 bases, and 4 bases lay outside the gene matches. Libraries were prepared by immunoSEQ multiplex PCR; TCRdb keeps only in-frame clonotypes and omits some of them. Of about 320,000 clones detected, 86% appear once; the ten largest clones hold under 2%. Study results and limitations: From the TCR breadth and depth analyses, total T cell responses may have been underestimated.

Treatment indicated: roughly 19 received Ad26.COV2.S at low or high dose, single or two shots; about 5 received placebo; per-sample allocation not given. Day 63 after the first injection of vaccine or placebo was the sampling time. Wuhan-strain spike was delivered by a replication-incompetent Ad26 vector. The V gene is TRBV29-1, the J gene TRBJ1-3; 8 bases are shared with TRBD1. This specimen consisted of peripheral blood, obtained in a trial of Ad26.COV2.S vaccine versus placebo. The TCR sequence derives from a person between 18 and 65 years old who received the Ad26.COV2.S COVID-19 vaccine or a placebo. CDR3 region: CSGYRGDTIYF. The CDR3 nucleotides are TGCAGCGGTTACAGGGGGGACACCATATATTTT.